These 18 T cell receptor beta chains originate from one sample sequenced in a study of yellow fever vaccine responses in identical twins. TCRdb redid the calling of the RT-PCR reads with MiXCR, one entry per CDR3 protein. The top ten clones hold about 6.5% of a sample with about 3,400 distinct CDR3 sequences, about 80% of them seen once. The material sequenced was T cells from blood (PBMCs), unsorted or a sorted subset (not recorded which), taken before or after yellow fever vaccination (not recorded which). These receptors were obtained from a woman between 18 and 29 years old who received the yellow fever vaccine.

The chain links TRBV14 to TRBJ2-7; D may be TRBD2 (5 bases). This CDR3 spans 14 amino acids. Trimming left V 3 bases short and J 3 bases short, with 12 bases between. The germline V gene encodes CDR1 SGHDN and CDR2 FVKESK. The CDR3 here is CASSHFAGGYEQYF. The DNA of the CDR3 is TGTGCCAGCAGCCATTTTGCCGGAGGCTACGAGCAGTACTTC.

The chain employs TRBV4-1 and TRBJ1-1; TRBD1 aligns across 7 bases. Germline V gene lookup returns CDR1 MGHRA and CDR2 YSYEKL. J lost 1 base, V lost 1 base, and 6 bases had no gene match. The CDR3 sequence is 16 residues long. Written as DNA, the CDR3 is TGCGCCAGCAGCCAAGTATTAGGGGGCCCGAACACTGAAGCTTTCTTT. This encodes CASSQVLGGPNTEAFF.

The J gene is TRBJ1-1, the V gene TRBV2, with D unresolved. This CDR3 spans 13 amino acids. V was shortened by 5 bases and J by 1 base, with 8 bases between the two germline ends. The germline V gene has CDR1 SNHLY and CDR2 FYNNEI. The CDR3 DNA follows: TGTGCCAGCAGTATGGCGAGGAACACTGAAGCTTTCTTT. Protein product: CASSMARNTEAFF.

The CDR3 sequence is CASSQGDTEADTQYF. DNA of the CDR3: TGCGCCAGCAGCCAGGGGGACACGGAAGCAGATACGCAGTATTTT. The genes are TRBV4-3 and TRBJ2-3, with D perhaps TRBD1 (6 bases). CDR1 is LGHNA, CDR2 YSLEER, per germline. The CDR3 sequence is 15 residues long. Between the trimmed V and J ends, which lost 3 bases and 4 bases, there was a span of 14 bases.

This rearrangement joins TRBV11-1 to TRBJ1-4; no reliable D call. Germline-derived CDR1 and CDR2 are SGHAT and FQDESV (reference sequence). V was shortened by 4 bases and J by 7 bases, with 25 bases between the two germline ends. CDR3 length: 18 residues. The CDR3 loop reads CASSSSDIWEGEGEKLFF. As DNA, the CDR3 is TGTGCCAGCAGCTCTTCCGACATATGGGAGGGTGAGGGTGAAAAACTGTTTTTT.

The chain recombines TRBV7-9 with TRBJ2-3, with unresolved D. The length of the CDR3 is 13 residues. Germline V lookup: CDR1 SEHNR, CDR2 FQNEAQ (reference sequence). V shed 7 bases and J shed 2 bases, with 10 bases lying between them. The CDR3, as DNA: TGTGCCAGCACCGCCTCCGCCACAGATACGCAGTATTTT. Translation gives CASTASATDTQYF.

The genes are TRBV19 and TRBJ2-7; D assignment may be TRBD1 or TRBD2 (5 bases each). The CDR3 has 11 amino acids. Germline V gives CDR1 LNHDA, CDR2 SQIVND (reference sequence). Trimming took 8 bases from V and 1 from J, leaving 6 bases between them. CDR3 protein: CASGTSYEQYF. CDR3 DNA sequence: TGTGCCAGTGGGACGTCCTACGAGCAGTACTTC. The whole variable domain, filled in from reference TRBV19 and TRBJ2-7, reads DGGITQSPKYLFRKEGQNVTLSCEQNLNHDAMYWYRQDPGQGLRLIYYSQIVNDFQKGDIAEGYSVSREKKESFPLTVTSAQKNPTAFYLCASGTSYEQYFGPGTRLTVT.

Notes on this clonotype: Germline and junction disagree at one end, which may indicate a read error. This chain joins TRBV6-4 and TRBJ2-1; TRBD2 matches 9 bases. CDR1 and CDR2 from the germline V gene are MRHNA and SNTAGT. CDR3 length: 18 amino acids. The CDR3 DNA reads as TGTGCCACCAGTGACTCCCTTCTAACTAGCGGGTCTTTCGATGAGCAGTTCTTC. Translated, it gives CATSDSLLTSGSFDEQFF.

The chain is built from TRBV29-1 and TRBJ2-7, with D maybe TRBD2 (7 bases). The length of the CDR3 is 12 residues. The germline gives CDR1 SQVTM, CDR2 ANQGSEA. Trimming took 3 bases from V and 7 from J, leaving 13 bases between them. The CDR3, as DNA: TGCAGCGTTGACGGGGGGCTCGGGGAGCAGTACTTC. The encoded protein is CSVDGGLGEQYF.

J is TRBJ1-2 and V is TRBV4-2, with D possibly being TRBD1 (6 bases). The germline V gene has CDR1 LGHNA and CDR2 YNFKEQ. Trimming stripped 1 base from V and 6 bases from J, with 12 bases between. This CDR3 region has 14 residues. The CDR3 DNA reads as TGTGCCAGCAGCCAAGGGGGGGCATCTGATGGCTACACCTTC. Encoded protein: CASSQGGASDGYTF.

Only a few counts were recorded for this clonotype. This rearrangement joins TRBV20-1 to TRBJ2-7; tentative D call: TRBD2 (5 bases). CDR3 length: 10 residues. CDR1 is DFQATT and CDR2 is SNEGSKA in the germline V gene (reference sequence). The V and J ends lost 6 bases and 3 bases respectively, with 6 bases between them. This CDR3 is CSAGDYEQYF. CDR3 in DNA: TGCAGTGCGGGAGACTACGAGCAGTACTTC.

The J gene is TRBJ2-7, the V gene TRBV7-9; 7 positions agree with TRBD1. V gave up 5 bases and J gave up 2 bases; unmatched junction bases: 6. The CDR3 is made up of 14 amino acids. Germline assignment: CDR1 SEHNR and CDR2 FQNEAQ (reference sequence). The CDR3 region is CASSNRDSPYEQYF. In nucleotides, the CDR3 is TGTGCCAGCAGCAACCGGGACAGCCCCTACGAGCAGTACTTC.

V usage is TRBV11-1 and J usage is TRBJ2-5; D remains unclear. The germline V and J ends were trimmed by 5 bases and 4 bases, with 8 bases remaining between them. Germline V gene sequence: CDR1 SGHAT, CDR2 FQDESV (reference sequence). The CDR3 runs 12 residues. The CDR3 is CASSVTGETQYF. Written as DNA, the CDR3 is TGTGCCAGCAGCGTTACGGGAGAGACCCAGTACTTC.

This chain connects TRBV11-3 to TRBJ2-1, with 12 bases aligning to TRBD2. V trimming: 4 bases; J trimming: 2 bases; junction bases outside the gene matches: 6. CDR1 is SGHNT, CDR2 YENEEA, per germline. CDR3 length equals 17 residues. CDR3: CASSSPTSGSTYNEQFF. The CDR3, as DNA: TGTGCCAGCAGCTCCCCGACTAGCGGGAGTACCTACAATGAGCAGTTCTTC.

The V and J genes are TRBV11-2 and TRBJ2-7; 13 bases fit TRBD2. Germline CDR1 SGHAT, CDR2 FQNNGV. The trim removed 9 bases at V and 4 bases at J, leaving 9 bases unmatched. CDR3 length: 15 amino acids. The CDR3 region is CASQPLAGGLYEQYF. The CDR3 region has the DNA TGTGCCAGTCAGCCACTAGCGGGGGGGCTATACGAGCAGTACTTC.

V usage is TRBV7-9 and J usage is TRBJ2-7; unclear D gene. Germline CDR1 and CDR2: SEHNR and FQNEAQ (reference sequence). The CDR3 has 12 amino acids. The V and J ends lost 4 bases and 0 bases respectively, with 4 bases between them. CDR3 in amino acids: CASSWSSYEQYF. In DNA, the CDR3 is TGTGCCAGCAGCTGGAGCTCCTACGAGCAGTACTTC.

This clonotype was observed a single time. The chain is built from TRBV14 and TRBJ1-2; D uncertain. The germline CDR1 and CDR2 sequences are SGHDN and FVKESK. V gave up 1 base and J gave up 3 bases, with 18 bases separating them. The CDR3 consists of 17 residues. Here the CDR3 DNA reads TGTGCCAGCAGCCAAGGGGCCCCGATAGAGGAGCACTATGGCTACACCTTC. Its translation: CASSQGAPIEEHYGYTF.

The chain is built from TRBV21-1 and TRBJ2-1. TRBV21-1 is reported as a pseudogene. This CDR3 region has 17 residues. As DNA, the CDR3 is TGTGCCAGCATGGTCATCGGGCACACGATCTACTACAATGAGCAGTTCTTC. The encoded protein is CASMVIGHTIYYNEQFF.